This is a list of T cell receptor beta chains from one sample in a study of response to subunit inactivated influenza vaccine. TCRdb used MiXCR to reprocess the RT-PCR reads, holding one entry per CDR3 protein. The sample shows about 540,000 distinct CDR3 sequences, around 21% of them seen only once. These same data were also listed under a study on T cells expressing NK-cell markers.

Sample: CD4+ T cells sorted from PBMCs, taken 12 days after vaccination. The source is a man in his forties or fifties who received an inactivated influenza vaccine. The CDR3 runs from the conserved cysteine through the conserved F or W. A D gene is named only where the DNA matches it firmly. For some rows the clone size is stated as once, few or many, or as a class when expanded; others skip it.

v_call,clone_size,d_call,j_call,cdr3_nt,cdr3_aa
TRBV4-3,NA,NA,TRBJ2-4,TGCGCCAGCAGCCAAGCCCTAGACGGTACCCCCCAGTACTTC,CASSQALDGTPQYF
TRBV6-2/TRBV6-3,NA,TRBD1,TRBJ1-2,TGTGCCAGCAAAGTGACAGGGATTTATTCGGGATCTAATGGCTACACCTTC,CASKVTGIYSGSNGYTF
TRBV20-1,NA,NA,TRBJ2-5,TGCAGTGCGCCGCCCGGGGATAGGGTCCAAGACACCCAGTACTTC,CSAPPGDRVQDTQYF
TRBV28,NA,NA,TRBJ2-3,TGTGCCAGCAAGTCCGGGCCAGATACGCAGTATTTT,CASKSGPDTQYF
TRBV2,NA,TRBD1,TRBJ1-3,TGTGCCAGCAGTACTCTTCGAAGGGACAGGGGGTTAGCTGGAAACACCATATATTTT,CASSTLRRDRGLAGNTIYF
TRBV11-2,few,TRBD2,TRBJ2-1,TGTGCCAGCAGCTTACAATCTGCCGTGCGGGGGGGCGGAAATGAGCAGTTCTTC,CASSLQSAVRGGGNEQFF
TRBV28,NA,NA,TRBJ2-7,TGTGCCAGCAGTTTATTAGGGGCCCTCTACGAGCAGTACTTC,CASSLLGALYEQYF
TRBV5-5,NA,TRBD2,TRBJ2-7,TGTGCCAGCAGTTCTACTAGCGTTACGATCGAGGAGCAGTACTTC,CASSSTSVTIEEQYF
TRBV10-2,few,TRBD1,TRBJ2-7,TGCGCCAGCAGGTTTGACAGGGGGCTGTCCTACGAGCAGTACTTC,CASRFDRGLSYEQYF
TRBV7-9,NA,NA,TRBJ1-2,TGTGCCAGCAGCTCACAACGGGGAGACTATGGCTACACCTTC,CASSSQRGDYGYTF
TRBV4-1,many,NA,TRBJ1-3,TGCGCCAGCAGCCAAGACAGAAACTCTGGAAACACCATATATTTT,CASSQDRNSGNTIYF
TRBV18,many,NA,TRBJ2-1,TGTGCCAGCTCACCGTTTGGGTCAAATGAGCAGTTCTTC,CASSPFGSNEQFF
TRBV6-5,NA,NA,TRBJ2-7,TGTGCCAGCAGTTACTCAGGTCGGGGCAACGAGCAGTACTTC,CASSYSGRGNEQYF
TRBV28,many,TRBD1,TRBJ2-5,TGTGCCAGCAGCAGGACAGGGTCCGGGGAGACCCAGTACTTC,CASSRTGSGETQYF
TRBV6-6,NA,NA,TRBJ2-3,TGTGCCAGCACCCCCGGAAGGAGCTATACGCAGTATTTT,CASTPGRSYTQYF
TRBV20-1,NA,NA,TRBJ2-3,TGCAGTGCGCAGCTGGGGCAACAAGATACGCAGTATTTT,CSAQLGQQDTQYF
TRBV20-1,NA,NA,TRBJ2-2,TGCAGTGCTAGAGAGGGTCAGCGTCGAACCGGGGAGCTGTTTTTT,CSAREGQRRTGELFF
TRBV28,few,TRBD1,TRBJ2-7,TGTGCCAGCAGAAGGACAGGGAAGCCAAGGGCCTTCTACGAGCAGTACTTC,CASRRTGKPRAFYEQYF
TRBV2,few,TRBD2,TRBJ2-3,TGTGCCAGCAGTCGGACTAGCCGGCAGTATTTT,CASSRTSRQYF